One sample yielded the 27 T cell receptor beta chains listed below, sequenced in a study of human T cells and chemical hapten exposure. Time point defined: patch test 1, 2 weeks after DPC sensitization. Noted treatment: therapeutic diphenylcyclopropenone sensitization with weekly scalp DPC. TCRdb reprocessed the RACE reads via MiXCR and lists one record per CDR3 protein. The sample shows nearly 350,000 distinct CDR3 sequences, around 7% of them seen only once. Sequenced material: whole blood, taken in connection with sensitization to the hapten diphenylcyclopropenone (DPC). The receptors stem from a woman aged 18-29 years with alopecia areata. Some clones in this sample may be carry-over from other donors' samples.

This clonotype was counted between two and nine times. This chain links TRBV12-3 or TRBV12-4 with TRBJ1-1, with D perhaps TRBD1 (6 bases). Trimming cost V 5 bases and J 2 bases, with 12 bases left between them. The CDR3 totals 14 residues. CDR3 nucleotide sequence: TGTGCCAGCAGTCGACGGACAGATAACACTGAAGCTTTCTTT. Its translation: CASSRRTDNTEAFF.

This clonotype came up many times. The V call is TRBV27, the J call TRBJ1-1; D remains ambiguous. This CDR3 comprises 13 residues. V was cut by 6 bases and J by 1 base, with 9 bases left in between. CDR1 MNHEY and CDR2 SMNVEV come from the germline V gene (reference sequence). The DNA for the CDR3 is TGTGCCAGCAGCTTAGGACCGAACACTGAAGCTTTCTTT. This codes for CASSLGPNTEAFF.

This clonotype came up many times. V usage is TRBV18 and J usage is TRBJ1-2; D is uncertain. V lost 1 base and J lost 0, with 3 bases in between. This CDR3 is built from 13 residues. CDR1 KGHSH and CDR2 LQKENI come from the germline V gene. CDR3 in amino acids: CASSPQPNYGYTF. The CDR3 DNA sequence: TGTGCCAGCTCACCACAGCCTAACTATGGCTACACCTTC.

This clonotype was counted between two and nine times. The chain joins TRBV6-5 to TRBJ1-1; weak D call: TRBD1 (6 bases). CDR1 is MNHEY and CDR2 is SVGAGI in the germline V gene. Trimming took off 2 bases at V and 1 base at J, with 11 bases between the two ends. The CDR3 is made up of 15 amino acids. The CDR3 DNA follows: TGTGCCAGCAGTTACGTTGCCAGGGGGAACACTGAAGCTTTCTTT. Protein sequence: CASSYVARGNTEAFF.

This clonotype was detected many times. V usage is TRBV27 and J usage is TRBJ2-5; TRBD2 might be the D (5 bases). The length of the CDR3 is 13 residues. V shed 5 bases and J shed 4 bases, with 11 bases lying between them. Germline V CDR1 and CDR2: MNHEY, SMNVEV (reference sequence). CDR3 in amino acids: CASSVTSGETQYF. In DNA form, the CDR3 reads TGTGCCAGCAGTGTCACTAGTGGAGAGACCCAGTACTTC.

This clonotype was seen many times. The chain carries TRBV5-6 and TRBJ1-2; D gene ambiguous. The CDR3 totals 12 residues. CDR1 and CDR2 (germline): SGHDT, YYEEEE. The V and J ends lost 4 bases and 5 bases respectively, with 9 bases between them. CDR3 region: CASSTTRYGYTF. CDR3 bases: TGTGCCAGCAGCACGACAAGATATGGCTACACCTTC.

At least ten counts were recorded for this clonotype. This chain uses TRBV7-2 with TRBJ2-1; 7 positions match TRBD2. The length of the CDR3 is 16 residues. Per the germline V gene, CDR1 is SGHTA and CDR2 is FQGNSA. Trimming at V came to 5 bases and at J to 6 bases, leaving 13 bases not matched to a gene. The CDR3 sequence is CASSPFSGAASNEQFF. CDR3 sequence (DNA): TGTGCCAGCAGCCCGTTCAGCGGGGCGGCGTCCAATGAGCAGTTCTTC.

This clonotype was seen at least ten times. The rearrangement uses TRBV7-2 and TRBJ1-6, with a tentative D call TRBD1 (5 bases). Germline values: CDR1 SGHTA, CDR2 FQGNSA. The CDR3 spans 15 residues. Trimming shortened V by 5 bases and J by 8 bases, and 16 bases separated the two germline ends. The CDR3 region is CASSHTGLYDSPLHF. The CDR3 bases are TGTGCCAGCAGCCATACGGGACTTTATGATTCACCCCTCCACTTT.

This clonotype was recorded a few times. This rearrangement joins TRBV10-2 to TRBJ2-4, with a weak D call TRBD1 (7 bases). V lost 4 bases and J 0 bases, leaving 25 bases between the germline ends. The CDR3 is 20 residues long. Germline V gene sequence: CDR1 WSHSY, CDR2 SAAADI. The CDR3 is CASSVNSGGPNNLAKNIQYF. The CDR3, as DNA: TGCGCCAGCAGTGTCAATTCAGGGGGGCCGAACAATCTAGCCAAAAACATTCAGTACTTC.

The chain employs TRBV2 and TRBJ1-5; D possibly corresponds to TRBD1 (5 bases). CDR3 length: 14 residues. The germline gives CDR1 SNHLY, CDR2 FYNNEI. Trimming took 1 base from V and 5 from J, leaving 9 bases between them. For the CDR3, the DNA is TGTGCCAGCAGTGAAGGGACAAGGGATCAGCCCCAGCATTTT. Translation gives CASSEGTRDQPQHF.

At least ten counts were recorded for this clonotype. The chain is built from TRBV9 and TRBJ2-3, with a possible D match to TRBD1 (5 bases). The V and J ends lost 1 base and 2 bases respectively, with 8 bases between them. The CDR3 runs 14 residues. CDR1 is SGDLS, CDR2 YYNGEE, per germline. CDR3 residues: CASSVQGPTDTQYF. Written as DNA, the CDR3 is TGTGCCAGCAGCGTACAGGGCCCCACAGATACGCAGTATTTT.

In its sample, this clonotype was seen a few times. The J gene is TRBJ2-5, the V gene TRBV20-1; 12 bases align to TRBD2. The germline V gene encodes CDR1 DFQATT and CDR2 SNEGSKA (reference sequence). The CDR3 runs to 15 residues. J was trimmed by 2 bases and V by 3 bases; bases with no gene match: 4. The CDR3 region has the DNA TGCAGTGCTAGGCGCCTAGCGGGGGGGCAAGAGACCCAGTACTTC. This gives the protein CSARRLAGGQETQYF.

This clonotype was counted between two and nine times. CDR3 sequence (DNA): TGTGCCAGCTCGTCCACGGGACAGTACAATCAGCCCCAGCATTTT. Protein product: CASSSTGQYNQPQHF. This chain links TRBV9 with TRBJ1-5; 7 bases align to TRBD1. There are 15 residues in the CDR3. V lost 7 bases to trimming and J lost 3 bases; unmatched junction nucleotides: 10. Germline V CDR1 and CDR2: SGDLS, YYNGEE. Together with reference TRBV9 and TRBJ1-5, the CDR3 gives the full variable domain: DSGVTQTPKHLITATGQRVTLRCSPRSGDLSVYWYQQSLDQGLQFLIQYYNGEERAKGNILERFSAQQFPDLHSELNLSSLELGDSALYFCASSSTGQYNQPQHFGDGTRLSIL.

In this sample, this clonotype turned up many times. The chain joins TRBV7-2 to TRBJ2-6, with a tentative D call TRBD2 (5 bases). Deletions cut 6 bases from V and 4 bases from J, with 13 bases between. CDR1 is SGHTA, CDR2 FQGNSA, per germline. The CDR3 has 15 residues. The CDR3 loop reads CASRRDYSGANVLTF. In nucleotides, the CDR3 is TGTGCCAGCAGACGTGACTACTCAGGGGCCAACGTCCTGACTTTC.

The chain couples TRBV4-2 to TRBJ2-3; 8 nucleotides match TRBD2. The trim removed 4 bases at V and 1 base at J, leaving 7 bases unmatched. The CDR3 consists of 16 residues. Germline CDR1 is LGHNA and CDR2 is YNFKEQ. The CDR3, as DNA: TGTGCCAGCAGCCGGACCGGGACTAGAGGCACAGATACGCAGTATTTT. It is translated as CASSRTGTRGTDTQYF.

This clonotype was counted ten times or more. This chain connects TRBV3-1 to TRBJ2-2; D not resolved. The CDR3 is 15 amino acids. V gave up 1 base and J gave up 3 bases, with 9 bases separating them. Germline CDR1 is LGHDT and CDR2 is YNNKEL (reference sequence). The CDR3 nucleotides are TGTGCCAGCAGCCAAGGGGCTAGTCACACCGGGGAGCTGTTTTTT. It translates to CASSQGASHTGELFF.

This sequence joins TRBV12-3 or TRBV12-4 and TRBJ2-1, with D unclear. Trimming cost V 7 bases and J 6 bases, with 7 bases left between them. The CDR3 length is 11 residues. CDR3 residues: CASTFRNEQFF. In DNA form, the CDR3 reads TGTGCCAGCACCTTCCGCAATGAGCAGTTCTTC.

This clonotype turned up a few times. The rearrangement links TRBV9 to TRBJ2-1; TRBD2 is a possible D gene (6 bases). Trimming took off 3 bases at V and 4 bases at J, with 20 bases between the two ends. The germline CDR1 and CDR2 sequences are SGDLS and YYNGEE. The CDR3 is made up of 17 amino acids. DNA of the CDR3: TGTGCCAGCAGCGCTCAACGGGGACTTATTGCTTACAATGAGCAGTTCTTC. Amino acid sequence: CASSAQRGLIAYNEQFF.

This clonotype was found many times. The chain has TRBV6-1 and TRBJ2-5; 8 nucleotides match TRBD2. From germline, CDR1 is MNHNS and CDR2 SASEGT. The CDR3 extends over 13 amino acids. V was pared by 5 bases and J by 2 bases, with 1 base of the junction left unmatched. Written as DNA, the CDR3 is TGTGCCAGCAGTATAGCGGGGCAAGAGACCCAGTACTTC. Translating gives CASSIAGQETQYF.

The V call is TRBV5-1, the J call TRBJ2-5, with D possibly TRBD1 on 6 matching bases. CDR3 length equals 15 residues. Germline V gene lookup returns CDR1 SGHRS and CDR2 YFSETQ. V dropped 4 bases and J dropped 2 bases, with 15 bases sitting between them. This CDR3 reads CASSLGHGQQETQYF. CDR3 coding DNA: TGCGCCAGCAGCCTAGGTCATGGACAGCAAGAGACCCAGTACTTC. The full variable domain, completed using reference TRBV5-1 and TRBJ2-5, is KAGVTQTPRYLIKTRGQQVTLSCSPISGHRSVSWYQQTPGQGLQFLFEYFSETQRNKGNFPGRFSGRQFSNSRSEMNVSTLELGDSALYLCASSLGHGQQETQYFGPGTRLLVL.

This clonotype was picked up a small number of times. The chain is built from TRBV10-3 and TRBJ2-2; D remains unclear. Germline CDR1 reads ENHRY; CDR2 reads SYGVKD. This CDR3 spans 13 amino acids. Trimming stripped 3 bases from V and 4 bases from J, with 6 bases between. The DNA of the CDR3 is TGTGCCATCAGTGATCTTGCCACCGGGGAGCTGTTTTTT. Protein product: CAISDLATGELFF.

The gene calls are TRBV27 and TRBJ2-2; tentatively, D is TRBD1 (5 bases). Germline CDR1 is MNHEY and CDR2 is SMNVEV (reference sequence). This CDR3 is built from 18 residues. The V end lost 5 bases, the J end lost 3 bases, and 22 bases lay between the germline ends. The CDR3 DNA reads TGTGCCAGCAGTAAACTGGTCCCAGGGTTTGGGGACACCGGGGAGCTGTTTTTT. This codes for CASSKLVPGFGDTGELFF.

This clonotype showed up just a few times. The chain links TRBV7-3 to TRBJ2-1; 8 nucleotides line up with TRBD2. The CDR3 runs 15 residues. With 3 bases clipped from V and 5 bases from J, the junction kept 6 bases outside the gene matches. Germline CDR1 reads SGHTA; CDR2 reads FQGTGA. The CDR3 DNA sequence: TGTGCCAGCAGCTTTGGCGGGGGGCAGAACAATGAGCAGTTCTTC. Encoded protein: CASSFGGGQNNEQFF.

The CDR3, as DNA: TGTGCCAGCACCCCAAACAGGGAAATAGAGCAGTTCTTC. Translating gives CASTPNREIEQFF. The chain uses TRBV27 and TRBJ2-1; D might be TRBD1 (6 bases). The CDR3 consists of 13 residues. The germline V gene has CDR1 MNHEY and CDR2 SMNVEV (reference sequence). Trimming took off 7 bases at V and 10 bases at J, with 17 bases between the two ends.

The rearrangement uses TRBV28 and TRBJ1-4; tentatively, D is TRBD1 (6 bases). V lost 6 bases, J lost 0 bases, and 14 bases lay in between. This CDR3 has 16 amino acids. Germline values: CDR1 MDHEN, CDR2 SYDVKM. CDR3 sequence (DNA): TGTGCCAGCAGAGACTTACAGGGATCAACTAATGAAAAACTGTTTTTT. Encoded protein: CASRDLQGSTNEKLFF. The full variable domain, with the rest looked up from reference TRBV28 and TRBJ1-4, is DVKVTQSSRYLVKRTGEKVFLECVQDMDHENMFWYRQDPGLGLRLIYFSYDVKMKEKGDIPEGYSVSREKKERFSLILESASTNQTSMYLCASRDLQGSTNEKLFFGSGTQLSVL.

Many counts were recorded for this clonotype. The chain carries TRBV12-3 or TRBV12-4 and TRBJ1-2; unclear D gene. The CDR3 loop spans 12 amino acids. V was shortened by 6 bases and J by 2 bases, with 7 bases between the two germline ends. This CDR3 reads CASSQPNYGYTF. The CDR3 DNA reads as TGTGCCAGCAGCCAACCGAACTATGGCTACACCTTC.

This clonotype was seen many times. V and J are TRBV29-1 and TRBJ2-1, with D tentatively TRBD1 (5 bases). Germline-derived CDR1 and CDR2 are SQVTM and ANQGSEA. V lost 3 bases and J 4 bases, leaving 16 bases between the germline ends. The length of the CDR3 is 15 residues. The CDR3 protein is CSVDGVDSWYNEQFF. In nucleotides, the CDR3 is TGCAGCGTTGATGGGGTTGACAGCTGGTACAATGAGCAGTTCTTC.